The rows below give T cell receptor beta chains drawn from one sample of a study of identical twins. TCRdb ran MiXCR on the 5' RACE reads and lists one entry per CDR3 protein. The data show about 450,000 distinct CDR3 sequences, approximately 18% seen once. The sample comprised naive T cells sorted from blood. The receptors here all came from a man between 45 and 60 years old in good health. Each CDR3 is given with its conserved first and last residue. The D gene is left open where the match is weak. Size tells how often a clone was seen (once, few, many) or the class of an expanded clone, and some rows leave it out.

d_call j_call clone_size v_call cdr3_aa cdr3_nt
TRBD1 TRBJ1-3 - TRBV20-1 CSARDSRGRNTIYF TGCAGTGCTAGAGATTCCAGGGGGCGAAACACCATATATTTT
- TRBJ2-2 - TRBV6-2/TRBV6-3 CASSRTVATLNTGELFF TGTGCCAGCAGCAGGACAGTAGCGACCTTAAACACCGGGGAGCTGTTTTTT
TRBD1 TRBJ2-3 - TRBV20-1 CSASGQGTDTQYF TGCAGTGCTAGTGGACAGGGCACAGATACGCAGTATTTT
- TRBJ2-1 - TRBV20-1 CSARDYRDSYNEQFF TGCAGTGCTAGAGATTACAGGGACTCCTACAATGAGCAGTTCTTC
- TRBJ2-5 - TRBV18 CASSPQRVGQETQYF TGTGCCAGCTCACCACAACGGGTGGGCCAAGAGACCCAGTACTTC
TRBD2 TRBJ2-3 - TRBV6-2/TRBV6-3 CASSYRIPSGRALVTDTQYF TGTGCCAGCAGTTATCGCATCCCTAGCGGGAGGGCCTTGGTCACAGATACGCAGTATTTT
- TRBJ1-6 few TRBV30 CAYKLGSPLHF TGTGCCTATAAATTGGGTTCACCCCTCCACTTT
- TRBJ2-4 - TRBV28 CASSALDSLAKNIQYF TGTGCCAGCAGTGCATTGGACAGTCTAGCCAAAAACATTCAGTACTTC
- TRBJ2-7 few TRBV20-1 CSARQLTENSYEQYF TGCAGTGCTAGGCAGCTTACAGAAAATAGCTACGAGCAGTACTTC
TRBD1 TRBJ2-7 - TRBV20-1 CSASSRGDRGDYEQYF TGCAGTGCTAGTTCGCGAGGGGACAGGGGGGACTACGAGCAGTACTTC
- TRBJ2-1 few TRBV20-1 CSASRDSPFNEQFF TGCAGTGCCAGCCGAGATTCCCCTTTTAATGAGCAGTTCTTC
TRBD2 TRBJ2-1 few TRBV20-1 CSARVGGRAGEQFF TGCAGTGCTAGAGTTGGCGGGAGGGCCGGGGAGCAGTTCTTC
- TRBJ2-5 many TRBV20-1 CSARDQLATQYF TGCAGTGCTAGAGATCAGTTGGCGACCCAGTACTTC
- TRBJ2-2 few TRBV20-1 CSARRSGNTGELFF TGCAGTGCAAGAAGGAGCGGGAACACCGGGGAGCTGTTTTTT
- TRBJ2-2 - TRBV3-1 CASSQFRRGTGELFF TGTGCCAGCAGCCAATTTCGGAGGGGAACCGGGGAGCTGTTTTTT
- TRBJ2-7 many TRBV5-1 CASNQSPNYEQYF TGCGCCAGCAATCAGTCTCCAAATTACGAGCAGTACTTC
TRBD2 TRBJ2-3 - TRBV11-2 CASSVGTSGQTDTQYF TGTGCCAGCAGCGTCGGGACTAGCGGGCAAACAGATACGCAGTATTTT
TRBD2 TRBJ2-1 - TRBV6-2/TRBV6-3 CASSYDRTSGRYNEQFF TGTGCCAGCAGTTACGACAGGACTAGCGGGAGATACAATGAGCAGTTCTTC
- TRBJ1-5 few TRBV2 CASSPREGTSNQPQHF TGTGCCAGCAGCCCGAGGGAGGGAACTAGCAATCAGCCCCAGCATTTT
- TRBJ2-2 - TRBV2 CASSETTTGIGELFF TGTGCCAGCAGTGAAACAACTACAGGGATCGGGGAGCTGTTTTTT
TRBD1 TRBJ2-1 many TRBV7-9 CASSLVGTGEGNEQFF TGTGCCAGCAGCTTAGTCGGGACAGGGGAGGGGAATGAGCAGTTCTTC
TRBD1 TRBJ1-1 once TRBV11-2 CASSLDQGAAEAFF TGTGCCAGCAGCTTAGATCAGGGGGCCGCTGAAGCTTTCTTT
TRBD2 TRBJ2-1 - TRBV19 CASSIIGLAGGPYNEQFF TGTGCCAGTAGTATCATTGGGCTAGCGGGAGGGCCCTACAATGAGCAGTTCTTC
TRBD2 TRBJ2-3 - TRBV4-3 CASSQGTSGGLTTDTQYF TGCGCCAGCAGCCAAGGGACTAGCGGGGGCCTAACCACAGATACGCAGTATTTT
- TRBJ1-2 many TRBV12-3/TRBV12-4 CASSFSSYGYTF TGTGCCAGCAGTTTTTCCAGCTATGGCTACACCTTC
- TRBJ2-4 - TRBV6-2/TRBV6-3 CASSKAPINIQYF TGTGCCAGCAGTAAGGCCCCGATAAACATTCAGTACTTC
- TRBJ2-5 - TRBV7-2 CASSFYRGGHETQYF TGTGCCAGCAGCTTTTACAGGGGGGGGCATGAGACCCAGTACTTC
TRBD1 TRBJ2-1 - TRBV4-3 CASSQEGRGPELSSYNEQFF TGCGCCAGCAGCCAAGAGGGCAGGGGGCCCGAATTGAGCTCCTACAATGAGCAGTTCTTC
- TRBJ2-2 few TRBV9 CASTSWDTGELFF TGTGCCAGCACCTCTTGGGACACCGGGGAGCTGTTTTTT
TRBD1 TRBJ2-7 many TRBV20-1 CSARALDRAYEQYF TGCAGTGCTAGAGCCCTGGACAGGGCCTACGAGCAGTACTTC
- TRBJ2-7 many TRBV5-1 CASSLTNSYEQYF TGCGCCAGCAGCTTAACAAACTCCTACGAGCAGTACTTC
- TRBJ2-5 - TRBV20-1 CSARPTDRTTQYF TGCAGTGCTCGACCGACAGACAGGACGACCCAGTACTTC